This TCR beta chain originates from a study of blood T cell repertoires in COVID-19. Study at large: From the United States, Italy and Spain came samples of acute and convalescent COVID-19. PBMCs, B-cell-depleted T cells, or T cells provided the cDNA or gDNA that made up the material.

With 3 bases removed from V and 8 bases from J, the gap between germline ends came to 10 bases. CDR1 is MGHRA and CDR2 is YSYEKL in the germline V gene. CDR3 length: 12 amino acids. Per the authors' pipeline: From reference gene primer amplification, estimates of nucleated cell counts were derived. The method was immunoSEQ multiplex PCR; TCRdb's version includes in-frame clones alone and lacks a portion of them. V and J calls and clone size come straight from that table; D and trimming were deduced from the DNA. The data contain 200,000 to 300,000 clones, roughly four fifths of them singletons. This clone was recorded once.

This sequence originates from a man between 45 and 60 years old with acute or convalescent COVID-19. The chain employs TRBV4-1 and TRBJ1-2; D possibly corresponds to TRBD1 (6 bases). Specimen: peripheral blood. The CDR3 coding sequence is TGCGCCAGCAGCCACGACAGGCGAGGCTACACCTTC. Encoded protein: CASSHDRRGYTF.